This entry lists 26 T cell receptor beta chains sequenced from one sample in a study of CD8+ T cells in alopecia areata. RNA, once extracted, was reverse transcribed into cDNA for use as the sequencing template. Clones were sequenced by immunoSEQ multiplex PCR, and TCRdb holds only the in-frame ones, with some missing. Found here are roughly 30,000 clones, about three fifths of them singletons; the top ten hold more than 15%. Sequencing was done on a sample of NKG2D-high CD8+ T cells sorted from blood. The receptors were gathered from a human donor with alopecia areata.

This sequence joins TRBV6-6 and TRBJ1-1; TRBD1 matches 10 bases. J lost 0 bases, V lost 6 bases, and 4 bases had no gene match. Germline CDR1 is MNHNY and CDR2 is SVGAGI (reference sequence). This CDR3 is built from 15 residues. The CDR3 DNA reads TGTGCCAGCAGCCTGGGACAGGGGATGAACACTGAAGCTTTCTTT. This sequence encodes CASSLGQGMNTEAFF.

The chain uses TRBV27 and TRBJ2-7; perhaps TRBD1 as D (5 bases). Trimming took off 3 bases at V and 3 bases at J, with 12 bases between the two ends. Germline CDR1 reads MNHEY; CDR2 reads SMNVEV (reference sequence). The length of the CDR3 is 14 residues. The chain's CDR3 is CASSFGQGFYEQYF. The DNA of the CDR3 is TGTGCCAGCAGTTTTGGACAAGGGTTCTACGAGCAGTACTTC.

This chain links TRBV6-6 with TRBJ2-2; a possible D gene is TRBD2 (5 bases). The CDR3 contains 15 residues. Trimming left V 2 bases short and J 3 bases short, with 10 bases between. CDR1 and CDR2 (germline): MNHNY, SVGAGI (reference sequence). The CDR3 loop is CASSYREGDTGELFF. For the CDR3, the DNA is TGTGCCAGCAGTTACAGAGAGGGAGACACCGGGGAGCTGTTTTTT.

The genes are TRBV2 and TRBJ2-1; the D is unclear. The CDR3 consists of 14 residues. In germline, CDR1 is SNHLY, CDR2 FYNNEI. Trimming cost V 9 bases and J 2 bases, with 14 bases left between them. DNA for the CDR3: TGTGCCAGTCCCAGGATAGGGACCTACAATGAGCAGTTCTTC. This translates into CASPRIGTYNEQFF.

The chain employs TRBV5-1 and TRBJ1-1; a weak D match, TRBD1 (5 bases). V lost 1 base and J 4 bases, leaving 11 bases between the germline ends. Germline V gives CDR1 SGHRS, CDR2 YFSETQ. CDR3 length: 14 amino acids. The CDR3 loop is CASSLQGSVTEAFF. Written as DNA, the CDR3 is TGCGCCAGCAGCTTGCAGGGAAGTGTCACTGAAGCTTTCTTT.

V and J are TRBV4-1 and TRBJ2-1; D remains ambiguous. The V gene lost 1 base and the J gene lost 6 bases, with 1 base spanning the gap. This CDR3 has 11 residues. CDR1 is MGHRA and CDR2 is YSYEKL in the germline V gene. The DNA for the CDR3 is TGCGCCAGCAGCCAAGTCAATGAGCAGTTCTTC. Amino acid sequence: CASSQVNEQFF.

The gene calls are TRBV4-1 and TRBJ2-1; D might be TRBD1 (6 bases). This CDR3 contains 14 residues. V was trimmed by 1 base and J by 4 bases, leaving 8 bases between them. Germline V CDR1 and CDR2: MGHRA, YSYEKL. This CDR3 is CASSQGTVYNEQFF. In DNA form, the CDR3 reads TGCGCCAGCAGCCAAGGGACAGTGTACAATGAGCAGTTCTTC.

The chain carries TRBV5-6 and TRBJ1-3; D might be TRBD1 (6 bases). Trimming shortened V by 0 bases and J by 2 bases, and 9 bases separated the two germline ends. Germline lookup yields CDR1 SGHDT and CDR2 YYEEEE. The CDR3 contains 15 residues. The CDR3 here is CASSLGSGAGNTIYF. CDR3 nucleotides: TGTGCCAGCAGCTTGGGGTCAGGGGCTGGAAACACCATATATTTT. The full variable domain, in which reference TRBV5-6 and TRBJ1-3 provide the parts outside the CDR3, is DAGVTQSPTHLIKTRGQQVTLRCSPKSGHDTVSWYQQALGQGPQFIFQYYEEEERQRGNFPDRFSGHQFPNYSSELNVNALLLGDSALYLCASSLGSGAGNTIYFGEGSWLTVV.

This clone was counted once. The CDR3: CASSIRGGLAGGNEQFF. The DNA for the CDR3 is TGTGCCAGCAGTATTCGAGGGGGGCTAGCGGGAGGCAATGAGCAGTTCTTC. J is TRBJ2-1 and V is TRBV28, with 11 bases identical to TRBD2. Germline V gene lookup returns CDR1 MDHEN and CDR2 SYDVKM. The CDR3 has 17 residues. Unmatched junction bases numbered 12, after V lost 5 bases and J lost 6 bases.

The rearrangement joins TRBV2 to TRBJ2-1; 10 positions agree with TRBD2. This CDR3 region has 15 residues. Trimming removed 8 bases from V and 4 bases from J; junction bases left unmatched: 8. CDR1 SNHLY and CDR2 FYNNEI come from the germline V gene. CDR3 nucleotides: TGTGCCAGCGGCGCTAGCGGGAGTTCTTACAATGAGCAGTTCTTC. This sequence encodes CASGASGSSYNEQFF. Variable domain in full (rest from reference TRBV2 and TRBJ2-1): EPEVTQTPSHQVTQMGQEVILRCVPISNHLYFYWYRQILGQKVEFLVSFYNNEISEKSEIFDDQFSVERPDGSNFTLKIRSTKLEDSAMYFCASGASGSSYNEQFFGPGTRLTVL.

The rearrangement joins TRBV4-3 to TRBJ1-1; D perhaps matches TRBD1 (5 bases). V was cut by 4 bases and J by 5 bases, with 14 bases left in between. Germline V gene lookup returns CDR1 LGHNA and CDR2 YSLEER. This CDR3 has 14 residues. CDR3 in amino acids: CASSPLGGETEAFF. The CDR3, as DNA: TGCGCCAGCAGCCCCCTGGGGGGTGAAACTGAAGCTTTCTTT.

Details on this clone: A read error is likely here: a far larger clone is one base away. Other nucleotide sequences from this sample produce the same CDR3. The chain couples TRBV5-5 to TRBJ2-4; D is possibly TRBD2 (5 bases). Per the germline V gene, CDR1 is SGHKS and CDR2 is YYEKEE (reference sequence). Trimming shortened V by 4 bases and J by 8 bases, and 16 bases separated the two germline ends. This CDR3 is 14 amino acids long. The CDR3 sequence: CASSQDRSGDIQYF. CDR3 DNA: TGTGCCAGCAGCCAAGATCGATCCGGGGACATTCAGTACTTC.

The V call is TRBV5-1, the J call TRBJ2-1; the match to TRBD1 covers 8 bases. Germline V gives CDR1 SGHRS, CDR2 YFSETQ. The CDR3 is 15 residues long. The J segment lost 3 bases and the V segment lost 0 bases, leaving 2 bases of the junction unmatched. CDR3 sequence: CASSLADRDYNEQFF. Written as DNA, the CDR3 is TGCGCCAGCAGCTTGGCGGACAGGGACTACAATGAGCAGTTCTTC. The full variable domain, its missing parts supplied by reference TRBV5-1 and TRBJ2-1, is KAGVTQTPRYLIKTRGQQVTLSCSPISGHRSVSWYQQTPGQGLQFLFEYFSETQRNKGNFPGRFSGRQFSNSRSEMNVSTLELGDSALYLCASSLADRDYNEQFFGPGTRLTVL.

V usage is TRBV28 and J usage is TRBJ2-7; possible D gene TRBD2, 5 bases. Germline V gene lookup returns CDR1 MDHEN and CDR2 SYDVKM. The V and J ends lost 3 bases and 2 bases respectively, with 8 bases between them. CDR3 length equals 13 residues. CDR3: CASSFLAPYEQYF. CDR3 sequence (DNA): TGTGCCAGCAGTTTCCTAGCTCCCTACGAGCAGTACTTC.

The rearrangement joins TRBV2 to TRBJ1-5; D is uncertain. The CDR3 loop spans 13 amino acids. CDR1 SNHLY and CDR2 FYNNEI come from the germline V gene. The V and J ends lost 3 bases and 1 base respectively, with 4 bases between them. The CDR3 bases are TGTGCCAGCAGTGAGAGAAGCAATCAGCCCCAGCATTTT. This sequence encodes CASSERSNQPQHF.

The V and J genes are TRBV9 and TRBJ2-2; the D gene is possibly TRBD1 (6 bases). Trimming left V 2 bases short and J 0 bases short, with 8 bases between. The CDR3 is 15 amino acids. The germline V gene has CDR1 SGDLS and CDR2 YYNGEE. CDR3 sequence (DNA): TGTGCCAGCAGCGTTGGGACAACGAACACCGGGGAGCTGTTTTTT. Encoded protein: CASSVGTTNTGELFF.

This clone showed up just once. The rearrangement joins TRBV6-6 to TRBJ2-2; D is unresolved. Trimming removed 7 bases from V and 7 bases from J, with 16 bases in between. This CDR3 is built from 14 residues. Germline-derived CDR1 and CDR2 are MNHNY and SVGAGI (reference sequence). Here the CDR3 reads CASTPGRAVGELFF. In nucleotides, the CDR3 is TGTGCCAGCACTCCCGGCCGGGCGGTCGGGGAGCTGTTTTTT.

The chain couples TRBV6-6 to TRBJ1-4; D gene unclear. The CDR3 runs to 15 residues. V lost 0 bases and J lost 2, with 7 bases in between. CDR1 MNHNY and CDR2 SVGAGI come from the germline V gene (reference sequence). The CDR3 here is CASSYSMETNEKLFF. CDR3 nucleotides: TGTGCCAGCAGTTACTCCATGGAGACTAATGAAAAACTGTTTTTT.

The J gene is TRBJ2-7, the V gene TRBV27; weak D call: TRBD1 (6 bases). The CDR3 is 15 amino acids. Trimming shortened V by 8 bases and J by 3 bases, and 20 bases separated the two germline ends. The germline CDR1 and CDR2 sequences are MNHEY and SMNVEV (reference sequence). The DNA of the CDR3 is TGTGCCAGCCTGTCGCCCTCCCAGGGGATCTACGAGCAGTACTTC. Amino acids: CASLSPSQGIYEQYF.

This clone was counted a few times. This chain uses TRBV29-1 with TRBJ2-3; TRBD2 is a possible D gene (6 bases). The length of the CDR3 is 17 residues. V lost 8 bases and J lost 2, with 26 bases in between. Germline CDR1 SQVTM, CDR2 ANQGSEA. For the CDR3, the DNA is TGCAGCCAATCGGGAGCGGAATCAGCCTCCAACACAGATACGCAGTATTTT. Translation: CSQSGAESASNTDTQYF.

This chain joins TRBV30 and TRBJ1-5, with D possibly TRBD1 on 6 matching bases. Trimming shortened V by 0 bases and J by 0 bases, and 12 bases separated the two germline ends. Germline V lookup: CDR1 GTSNPN, CDR2 SVGIG (reference sequence). This CDR3 is 16 amino acids long. The DNA for the CDR3 is TGTGCCTGGAGTGTGGGACATGGATATAGCAATCAGCCCCAGCATTTT. Translated, it gives CAWSVGHGYSNQPQHF.

The CDR3 spells CSVENRDRASGQFF. Written as DNA, the CDR3 is TGCAGCGTTGAAAACCGGGACAGGGCCTCGGGGCAGTTCTTC. This chain connects TRBV29-1 to TRBJ2-1; TRBD1 matches 9 bases. V shed 2 bases and J 12 bases; nucleotides not matched to a gene: 11. CDR1 and CDR2 from the germline V gene are SQVTM and ANQGSEA. The CDR3 contains 14 residues.

The chain employs TRBV28 and TRBJ2-7, with no clear D. This CDR3 spans 14 amino acids. Germline assignment: CDR1 MDHEN and CDR2 SYDVKM. Trimming cost V 5 bases and J 4 bases, with 15 bases left between them. CDR3 in DNA: TGTGCCAGCAGTGTGGGTTCTTGGTCTTACGAGCAGTACTTC. The encoded protein is CASSVGSWSYEQYF. The full variable domain, in which reference TRBV28 and TRBJ2-7 provide the parts outside the CDR3, is DVKVTQSSRYLVKRTGEKVFLECVQDMDHENMFWYRQDPGLGLRLIYFSYDVKMKEKGDIPEGYSVSREKKERFSLILESASTNQTSMYLCASSVGSWSYEQYFGPGTRLTVT.

In this sample, this clone is medium-sized (0.01 to 0.1%). This chain links TRBV28 with TRBJ2-1, with 7 nucleotides matching TRBD1. This CDR3 spans 15 amino acids. The germline CDR1 and CDR2 sequences are MDHEN and SYDVKM. V lost 5 bases and J lost 5; bases outside the gene matches: 9. CDR3 in amino acids: CASSPGTDFNNEQFF. CDR3 DNA: TGTGCCAGCAGTCCCGGGACAGACTTCAACAATGAGCAGTTCTTC.

The chain combines TRBV28 with TRBJ2-1; no clear D gene. In germline, CDR1 is MDHEN, CDR2 SYDVKM. The CDR3 consists of 14 residues. V was trimmed by 6 bases and J by 2 bases, leaving 11 bases between them. CDR3 bases: TGTGCCAGCAGAGATCGCAGCCCCTACAATGAGCAGTTCTTC. This translates into CASRDRSPYNEQFF. The complete variable domain, with remaining parts taken from reference TRBV28 and TRBJ2-1, reads DVKVTQSSRYLVKRTGEKVFLECVQDMDHENMFWYRQDPGLGLRLIYFSYDVKMKEKGDIPEGYSVSREKKERFSLILESASTNQTSMYLCASRDRSPYNEQFFGPGTRLTVL.

The chain uses TRBV27 and TRBJ2-5, with TRBD1 matching 7 bases. CDR3 length: 18 residues. Germline CDR1 and CDR2: MNHEY and SMNVEV (reference sequence). V gave up 5 bases and J gave up 4 bases; unmatched junction bases: 19. CDR3 DNA sequence: TGTGCCAGCAGTGAGGCCTTCGAAAGGGGGCGGTTTGGAGAGACCCAGTACTTC. It encodes CASSEAFERGRFGETQYF.